This T cell receptor (beta chain) was found in a study of blood T cell repertoires in COVID-19. Overall study context: PBMCs, B-cell-depleted T cells, or T cells provided the cDNA or gDNA that made up the material.

V shed 5 bases and J 1 base; nucleotides not matched to a gene: 0. Germline lookup yields CDR1 MNHEY and CDR2 SVGAGI. The CDR3 covers 14 residues. Assay used: immunoSEQ multiplex PCR; TCRdb lists only in-frame clones, some missing. Of around 300,000 clones listed, approximately 91% are singletons. Cohort placement rested on clinical history that participants reported themselves. The V gene is TRBV6-5, the J gene TRBJ2-3; TRBD2 matches at 10 bases. The sample consisted of PBMCs or T cells enriched from blood (not recorded which). The TCR comes from a woman aged 40 to 50 who had recovered from COVID-19. CDR3 DNA: TGTGCCAGCAGTCTAGCGGGGGGCACAGATACGCAGTATTTT. It yields the protein CASSLAGGTDTQYF.